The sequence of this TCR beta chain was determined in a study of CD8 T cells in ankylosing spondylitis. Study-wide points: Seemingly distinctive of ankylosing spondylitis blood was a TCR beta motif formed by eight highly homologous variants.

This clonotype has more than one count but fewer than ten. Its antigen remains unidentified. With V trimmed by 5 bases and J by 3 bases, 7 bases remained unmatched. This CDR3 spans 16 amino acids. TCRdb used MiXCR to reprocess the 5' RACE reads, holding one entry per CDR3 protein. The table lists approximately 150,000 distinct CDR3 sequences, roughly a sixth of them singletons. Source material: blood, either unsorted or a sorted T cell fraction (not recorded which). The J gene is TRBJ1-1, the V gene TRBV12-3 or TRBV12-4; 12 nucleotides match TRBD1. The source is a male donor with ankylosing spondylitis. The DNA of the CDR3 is TGTGCCAGCAGTACACGGGACAGGGGGCAGGACACTGAAGCTTTCTTT. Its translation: CASSTRDRGQDTEAFF.